One TCR beta chain is described in this entry. Antigen unknown. These data are taken from a study of OX40 agonist ivuxolimab in advanced cancers. The overall study: Age averaged about 60 years (range roughly 23 to 80), and 70% to 85% were male. Prior anti-PD-1, anti-PD-L1 or anti-CTLA-4 therapy did not bar entry, and 40% had some. Study findings and constraints: On average, CD8+ T cells had more expanded clones than CD4+.

Profiling relied on immunoSEQ multiplex PCR, and the TCRdb table lists in-frame clones only, not all of them. The top ten clones hold about 8% of a sample with about 75,000 clones, 86% of them seen once. Blood was sampled at baseline, cycle 4 day 1, and cycle 7 day 1. The germline CDR1 and CDR2 sequences are SGHAT and FQNNGV. V was clipped by 2 bases and J by 0 bases, with 7 bases between them. The CDR3 runs to 15 residues. The rearrangement uses TRBV11-2 and TRBJ1-4; D is undetermined. The sample was CD4+ or CD8+ T cells sorted from blood, taken in a trial of the OX40 agonist ivuxolimab. The sequence derives from an adult with an advanced solid tumor such as melanoma, head and neck, liver or kidney cancer. CDR3 sequence reads: CASSLRSTTNEKLFF. The CDR3 nucleotides are TGTGCCAGCAGCTTACGATCTACAACTAATGAAAAACTGTTTTTT.